These T cell receptor beta chains were read from a single sample in a study of blood T cell repertoires in COVID-19. Using immunoSEQ multiplex PCR, the repertoire was profiled, and TCRdb retains in-frame clones only, with some absent. The sample shows about 180,000 clones, more than 85% of them seen only once. What was sequenced was peripheral blood. The source of these receptors is a woman aged 25 to 39 with active or convalescent COVID-19. Each CDR3 is given without its conserved first and last residue. D genes are given only for firm matches. Clone size is given for some rows only: seen once, a few or many times, or a class if the clone is expanded.

V,D,J,size,CDR3
TRBV6-4,TRBD1,TRBJ1-1,-,RGPTMNTEAF
TRBV5-1,TRBD1,TRBJ2-2,once,ASSLYRGQLSGELF
TRBV27,-,TRBJ2-7,-,ASSSGQVVGGYEQY
TRBV7-8,-,TRBJ1-2,-,ASSLAGVNYGYT
TRBV5-1,TRBD1,TRBJ1-4,few,ASSKQGAHLEKLF
TRBV7-2,TRBD2,TRBJ2-1,-,ASSGLAGTGNEQF
TRBV11-3,TRBD2,TRBJ2-2,-,ASSSSTSGNTGELF
TRBV20-1,-,TRBJ1-5,-,SASVGGQPQH
TRBV9,-,TRBJ2-3,-,ASSVGPPDTQY
TRBV29-1,-,TRBJ2-1,-,SGHTVLPYNEQF
TRBV7-8,-,TRBJ1-2,-,ASSPDRTPRRYGYT
TRBV11-3,-,TRBJ2-2,-,ASSPGTTNTGELF
TRBV18,TRBD1,TRBJ1-1,-,ASSPGQANTEAF
TRBV2,TRBD1,TRBJ2-2,-,ASRPGTGANGELF
TRBV18,TRBD1,TRBJ1-2,-,ASSPGTDYGYT
TRBV12-3/TRBV12-4,-,TRBJ1-5,-,ASSLSRNQPQH
TRBV27,-,TRBJ2-3,-,ASGPLGELPARDTQY
TRBV9,-,TRBJ1-2,few,ASSVDDSYGYT
TRBV2,-,TRBJ1-2,-,ASRREGGDYGYT
TRBV21-1,-,TRBJ1-1,-,ASSKSQANTEAF
TRBV2,-,TRBJ1-1,-,ASTKTGQFYAEAF
TRBV6-5,TRBD1,TRBJ1-3,-,ASSGTGSGNTIY
TRBV27,-,TRBJ1-2,-,ASMKISLDRLEEGYT
TRBV5-1,-,TRBJ1-1,-,ASSLALKAGMNTEAF
TRBV14,-,TRBJ2-1,-,ASSPGTSSYNEQF
TRBV5-5,TRBD2,TRBJ2-7,-,ASSRGVGYEQY
TRBV9,-,TRBJ2-5,-,ASSVRAGETQY
TRBV2,TRBD1,TRBJ1-5,-,ASSDRDRGQPQH
TRBV27,TRBD1,TRBJ1-5,-,ASSPRDRGSLQPQH
TRBV10-3,TRBD1,TRBJ1-2,-,AIRGDRDWGYT
TRBV7-6,-,TRBJ2-2,-,ASSLTGGTGELF
TRBV14,-,TRBJ1-4,once,ASSQDRSPDGTNEKLF
TRBV5-4,-,TRBJ1-2,-,ASSPEPGTRPIYGYT
TRBV5-1,TRBD1,TRBJ2-3,-,ASSLVIGTGLGDTQY
TRBV4-1,-,TRBJ1-1,-,ASSQEGQRV
TRBV7-2,TRBD2,TRBJ2-5,once,ASSLGLAGGRETQY
TRBV19,-,TRBJ1-3,-,ASSPGISGNTIY
TRBV7-9,TRBD1,TRBJ1-2,-,ASSSDRGYGYT
TRBV7-8,-,TRBJ2-7,-,ASSWGRGGHEQY
TRBV9,-,TRBJ2-3,once,ASSVVGTDTQY
TRBV6-5,-,TRBJ2-7,-,ASSYQGNTYEQY
TRBV5-6,TRBD1,TRBJ1-6,-,ASSLWDRENSPLH
TRBV11-1,-,TRBJ1-1,-,ASSLGRNTEAF
TRBV4-1,-,TRBJ2-7,-,ASSPDRSYEQY
TRBV5-4,-,TRBJ2-3,-,ASRPRASEGTLSTDTQY
TRBV7-2,TRBD2,TRBJ2-7,-,ASSPLAGDAEQY
TRBV7-2,-,TRBJ1-3,-,ASSPNYRGNTIY
TRBV5-4,-,TRBJ1-1,few,ASSLRGNTEAF
TRBV27,TRBD1,TRBJ2-1,-,ASSLETGVYNEQF
TRBV6-5,TRBD1,TRBJ2-7,-,ASSPDRAAYEQY
TRBV5-1,-,TRBJ1-1,-,ASSRRGQDGSNTEAF
TRBV27,-,TRBJ2-7,-,ASSPPGGTGPYEQY
TRBV5-6,-,TRBJ1-2,-,ASSVSGDSYGYT
TRBV27,-,TRBJ2-3,-,ASTLTRGFGDTQY
TRBV4-1,TRBD1,TRBJ1-1,-,ASSHGTAIEAF
TRBV18,TRBD2,TRBJ2-5,-,ASSPLAGVETQY
TRBV5-5,TRBD2,TRBJ2-3,-,ASSWPGTSGRDDTQY
TRBV28,-,TRBJ2-3,-,ASSFGRADTQY